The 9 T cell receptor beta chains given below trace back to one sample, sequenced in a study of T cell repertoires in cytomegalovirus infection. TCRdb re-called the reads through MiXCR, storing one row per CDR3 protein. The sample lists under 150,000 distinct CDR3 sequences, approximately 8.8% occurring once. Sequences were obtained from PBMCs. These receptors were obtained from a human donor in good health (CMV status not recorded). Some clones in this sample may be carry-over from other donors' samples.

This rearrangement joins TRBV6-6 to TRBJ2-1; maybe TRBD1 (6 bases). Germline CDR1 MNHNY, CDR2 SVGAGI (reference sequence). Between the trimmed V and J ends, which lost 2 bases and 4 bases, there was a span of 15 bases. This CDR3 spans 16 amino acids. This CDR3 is CASSYTQGQGYNEQFF. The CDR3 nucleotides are TGTGCCAGCAGTTACACCCAGGGACAAGGATACAATGAGCAGTTCTTC.

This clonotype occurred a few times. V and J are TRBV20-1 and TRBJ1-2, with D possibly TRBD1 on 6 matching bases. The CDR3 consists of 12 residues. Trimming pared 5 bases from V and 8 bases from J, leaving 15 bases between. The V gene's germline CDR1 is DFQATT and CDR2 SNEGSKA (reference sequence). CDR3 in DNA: TGCAGTGCTGACGGGGGGGCGGAAGGCTACACCTTC. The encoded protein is CSADGGAEGYTF.

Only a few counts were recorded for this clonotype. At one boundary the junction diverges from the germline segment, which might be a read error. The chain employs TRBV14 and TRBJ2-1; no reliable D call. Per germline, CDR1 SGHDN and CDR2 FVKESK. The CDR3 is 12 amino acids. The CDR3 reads CASSQGYSEQFF. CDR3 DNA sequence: TGTGCCAGCAGCCAAGGGTACAGTGAGCAGTTCTTC.

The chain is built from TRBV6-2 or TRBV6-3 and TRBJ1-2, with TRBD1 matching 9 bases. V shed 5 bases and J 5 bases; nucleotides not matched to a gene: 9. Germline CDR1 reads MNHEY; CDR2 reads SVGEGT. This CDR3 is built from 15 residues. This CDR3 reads CASSTYPGQGYGYTF. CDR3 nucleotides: TGTGCCAGCAGTACATATCCGGGACAGGGATATGGCTACACCTTC.

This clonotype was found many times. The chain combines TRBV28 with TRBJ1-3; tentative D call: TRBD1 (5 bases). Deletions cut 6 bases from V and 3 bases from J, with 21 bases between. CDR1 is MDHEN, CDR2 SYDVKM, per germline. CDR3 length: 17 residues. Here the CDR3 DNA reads TGTGCCAGCAGCTATCTCGAGGCAGGGAGGTTTGGAAACACCATATATTTT. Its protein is CASSYLEAGRFGNTIYF. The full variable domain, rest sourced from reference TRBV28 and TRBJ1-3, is DVKVTQSSRYLVKRTGEKVFLECVQDMDHENMFWYRQDPGLGLRLIYFSYDVKMKEKGDIPEGYSVSREKKERFSLILESASTNQTSMYLCASSYLEAGRFGNTIYFGEGSWLTVV.

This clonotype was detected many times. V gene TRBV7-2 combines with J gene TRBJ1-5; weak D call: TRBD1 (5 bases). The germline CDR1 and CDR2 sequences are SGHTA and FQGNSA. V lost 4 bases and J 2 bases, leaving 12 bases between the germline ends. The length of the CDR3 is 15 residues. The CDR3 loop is CASSSDSLGNQPQHF. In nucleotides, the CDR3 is TGTGCCAGCAGCTCTGACAGTTTAGGCAATCAGCCCCAGCATTTT.

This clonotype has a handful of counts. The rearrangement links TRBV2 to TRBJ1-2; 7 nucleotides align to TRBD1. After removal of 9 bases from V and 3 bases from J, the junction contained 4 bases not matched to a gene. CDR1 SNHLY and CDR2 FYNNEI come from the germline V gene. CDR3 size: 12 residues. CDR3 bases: TGTGCCAGTACAGGGGCGGACTATGGCTACACCTTC. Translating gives CASTGADYGYTF.

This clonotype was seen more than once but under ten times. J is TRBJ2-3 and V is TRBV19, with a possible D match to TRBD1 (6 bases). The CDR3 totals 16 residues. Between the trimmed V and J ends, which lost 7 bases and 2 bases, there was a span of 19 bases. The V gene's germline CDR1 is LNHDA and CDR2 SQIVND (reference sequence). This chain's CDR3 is CASKRQDRSNTDTQYF. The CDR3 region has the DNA TGTGCCAGTAAGAGACAGGACCGATCGAACACAGATACGCAGTATTTT. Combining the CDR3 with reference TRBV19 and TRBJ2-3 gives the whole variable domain DGGITQSPKYLFRKEGQNVTLSCEQNLNHDAMYWYRQDPGQGLRLIYYSQIVNDFQKGDIAEGYSVSREKKESFPLTVTSAQKNPTAFYLCASKRQDRSNTDTQYFGPGTRLTVL.

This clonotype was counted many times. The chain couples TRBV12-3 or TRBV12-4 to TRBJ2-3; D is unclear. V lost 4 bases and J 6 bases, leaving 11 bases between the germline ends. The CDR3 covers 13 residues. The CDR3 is CASSSLLVDTQYF. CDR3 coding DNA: TGTGCCAGCAGTTCTCTATTAGTGGATACGCAGTATTTT.